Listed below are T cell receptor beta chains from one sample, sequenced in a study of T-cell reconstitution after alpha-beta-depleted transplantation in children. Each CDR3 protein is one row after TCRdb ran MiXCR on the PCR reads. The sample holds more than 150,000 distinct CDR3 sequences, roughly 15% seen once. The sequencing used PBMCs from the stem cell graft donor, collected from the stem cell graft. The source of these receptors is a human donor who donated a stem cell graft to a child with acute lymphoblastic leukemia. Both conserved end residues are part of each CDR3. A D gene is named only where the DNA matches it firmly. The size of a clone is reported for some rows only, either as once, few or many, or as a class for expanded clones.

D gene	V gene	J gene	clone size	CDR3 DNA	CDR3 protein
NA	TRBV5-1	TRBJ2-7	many	TGCGCCAGCCGGGGACTCCTCAGCTCCTACGAGCAGTACTTC	CASRGLLSSYEQYF
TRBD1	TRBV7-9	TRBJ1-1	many	TGTGCCAGCAGCGGGACAGGGTATGGCACTGAAGCTTTCTTT	CASSGTGYGTEAFF
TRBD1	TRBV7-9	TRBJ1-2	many	TGTGCCAGCAGCCACTTAGGGACAGTTAATGGCTACACCTTC	CASSHLGTVNGYTF
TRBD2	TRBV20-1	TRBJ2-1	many	TGCAGAGCGGGGGGGTATGATGAGCAGTTCTTC	CRAGGYDEQFF
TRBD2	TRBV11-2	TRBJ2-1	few	TGTGCCAGCAGCGGGTCTAGCGGCCTCAATGAGCAGTTCTTC	CASSGSSGLNEQFF
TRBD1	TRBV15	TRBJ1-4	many	TGTGCCACCAGCAGGCCCAGGGGGACAACTAATGAAAAACTGTTTTTT	CATSRPRGTTNEKLFF
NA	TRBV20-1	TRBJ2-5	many	TGCAGTGCTACATCCCGGGGGACCCAGTACTTC	CSATSRGTQYF
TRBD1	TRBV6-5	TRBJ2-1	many	TGTGCCAGCAGTTACTCGGGACAGGGGGGTGAGCAGTTCTTC	CASSYSGQGGEQFF
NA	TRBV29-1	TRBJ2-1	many	TGCAGCGTGCCCACTAGGGGGAGCTCCTACAATGAGCAGTTCTTC	CSVPTRGSSYNEQFF
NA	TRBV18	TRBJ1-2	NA	TGTGCCAGCTCACCAGAGATCGACCACTATGGCTACACCTTC	CASSPEIDHYGYTF
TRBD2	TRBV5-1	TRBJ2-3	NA	TGCGCCAGCAGCTTGAGGGTTTCGGCACCCGGGCGGGGGGCGCAGTATTTT	CASSLRVSAPGRGAQYF
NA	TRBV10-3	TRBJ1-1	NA	TGTGCCATCAGCAGGGGCACTGAAGCTTTCTTT	CAISRGTEAFF
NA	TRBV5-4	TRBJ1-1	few	TGTGCCAGCAGCTCCATAGTGGACAGCATTGAAGCTTTCTTT	CASSSIVDSIEAFF